This T cell receptor beta chain was sequenced for a study of blood T cell repertoires in COVID-19. As for the study in general: Some COVID-19 samples were acute and others convalescent; all came from the United States, Italy and Spain. T cells, B-cell-depleted T cells, or PBMCs provided the cDNA or gDNA that served as material.

In the original analysis: The assay estimated nucleated cells by amplifying reference gene primers. Sequencing was performed with immunoSEQ multiplex PCR; in TCRdb, only in-frame clones are kept and a portion is missing. V, J and clone size are those of that table, while D and trimming were read from the DNA. The sample has about 320,000 clones; over 75% are singletons. The CDR3 has 17 residues. Germline loops: CDR1 SNHLY, CDR2 FYNNEI. Trimming left V 1 base short and J 0 bases short, with 12 bases between. V and J are TRBV2 and TRBJ1-4; D gene unclear. Sequencing input: peripheral blood. The receptor comes from a human donor in a cohort sampled during active COVID-19. CDR3 nucleotides: TGTGCCAGCAGTGAAGAGTTGGCAACGACAACTAATGAAAAACTGTTTTTT. This sequence encodes CASSEELATTTNEKLFF.